Described below is a single T cell receptor beta chain sequence and its context. No antigen is known for it. Germline CDR1 is MDHEN and CDR2 is SYDVKM. The V and J ends lost 7 bases and 4 bases, in that order; junction bases with no gene match: 8. The CDR3 loop spans 16 amino acids. Only in-frame clones appear in the TCRdb table, and some are missing; sequencing was by immunoSEQ multiplex PCR. The table shows 100,000 to 150,000 clones, with 75% to 90% occurring only once. This entry is derived from a study of T cell responses to AZD1222 COVID-19 vaccine. Study results and limitations: Just a handful of AZD1222 recipients were seropositive at baseline. The study found vaccine-associated CD4 TCRs spanning spike, dominant at 160-218 and 743-854.

This clonotype originated in an adult in good health. The source material was peripheral blood, sampled on day 0 of AZD1222 vaccination. The chain recombines TRBV28 with TRBJ1-6, with 9 bases identical to TRBD1. The chain's CDR3 is CASMPYGTGYNSPLHF. The CDR3 coding sequence is TGTGCCAGCATGCCTTACGGGACAGGGTATAATTCACCCCTCCACTTT.